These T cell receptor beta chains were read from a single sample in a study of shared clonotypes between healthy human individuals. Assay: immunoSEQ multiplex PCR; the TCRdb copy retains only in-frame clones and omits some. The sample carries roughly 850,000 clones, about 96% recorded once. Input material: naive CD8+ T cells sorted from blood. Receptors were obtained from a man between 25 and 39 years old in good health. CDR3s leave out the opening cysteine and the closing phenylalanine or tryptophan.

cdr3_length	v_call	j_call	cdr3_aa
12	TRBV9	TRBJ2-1	ASSPGGTYNEQF
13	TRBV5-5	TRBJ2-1	ASSLDESFYNEQF
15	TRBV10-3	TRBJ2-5	AIRLSAPGQGPETQY
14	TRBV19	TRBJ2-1	ASSIGASLIPNEQF
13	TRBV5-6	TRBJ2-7	ASSLALAEDYEQY
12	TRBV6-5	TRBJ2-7	ASSEYTSSYEQY
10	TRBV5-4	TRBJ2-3	ASSPGGNTQY
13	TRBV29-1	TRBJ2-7	SVVRTGGLVDEQY
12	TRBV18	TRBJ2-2	ASSPRLDPGELF
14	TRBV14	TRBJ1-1	ASSQVTAAMNTEAF
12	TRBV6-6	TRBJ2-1	ASSYSGTDNEQF
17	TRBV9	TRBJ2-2	ASSPRGGGRFGNTGELF
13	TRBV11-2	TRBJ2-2	ASSYDGLGLGELF
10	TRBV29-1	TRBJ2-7	SALTGSYEQY
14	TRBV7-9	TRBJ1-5	ASSYGTGGSHQPQH
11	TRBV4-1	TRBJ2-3	ASSHVGADTQY
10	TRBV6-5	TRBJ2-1	ACGSAYNEQF
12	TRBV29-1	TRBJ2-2	SVHGGVDTGELF
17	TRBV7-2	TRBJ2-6	ASSLVLRGYSSGANVLT
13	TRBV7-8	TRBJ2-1	ASSLAIGPNNEQF
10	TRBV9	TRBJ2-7	ASSVASGEQY
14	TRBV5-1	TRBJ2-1	ASSLMRGQDYNEQF
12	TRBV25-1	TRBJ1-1	ASGVGGVNTEAF